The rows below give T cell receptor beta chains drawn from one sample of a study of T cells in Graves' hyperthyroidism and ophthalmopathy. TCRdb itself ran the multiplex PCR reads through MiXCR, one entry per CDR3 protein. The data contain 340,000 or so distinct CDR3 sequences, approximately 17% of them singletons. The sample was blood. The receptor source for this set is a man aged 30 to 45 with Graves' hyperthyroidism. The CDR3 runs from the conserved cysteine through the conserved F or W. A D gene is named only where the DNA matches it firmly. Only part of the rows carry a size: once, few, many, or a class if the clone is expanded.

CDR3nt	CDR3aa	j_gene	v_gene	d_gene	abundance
TGCGCCAGCAGCCTGAATGCGGGAGGCGCAGATACGCAGTATTTT	CASSLNAGGADTQYF	TRBJ2-3	TRBV5-1	TRBD2	.
TGCGCCAGCAGCCAAATCGGTCAGCTAAAGAATGAGCAGTTCTTC	CASSQIGQLKNEQFF	TRBJ2-1	TRBV4-1	.	.
TGTGCCAGCAGCTTAGTCCTGGGTGGTGAGCAGTTCTTC	CASSLVLGGEQFF	TRBJ2-1	TRBV11-3	.	many
TGTGCCAGCAGTCCGCAGGGGGCGTGGGATGGCTACACCTTC	CASSPQGAWDGYTF	TRBJ1-2	TRBV12-3/TRBV12-4	TRBD1	few
TGTGCCAGCAGCTTGGGGGACCTGGCCCGGAACACTGAAGCTTTCTTT	CASSLGDLARNTEAFF	TRBJ1-1	TRBV5-4	.	few
TGTGCCAGCAGTTCCCCTTGGGGAGGCCCCGTCACCTTC	CASSSPWGGPVTF	TRBJ1-2	TRBV6-5	.	.
TGTGCCAGCGGCGCCCGGGGAGGGGTGGGGAATGAAAAACTGTTTTTT	CASGARGGVGNEKLFF	TRBJ1-4	TRBV5-4	.	once
TGTGCCAGCAGCGGGGGAGAGGTCCATAATTCACCCCTCCACTTT	CASSGGEVHNSPLHF	TRBJ1-6	TRBV5-5	.	.
TGTGCCAGCAGTTACTCGGGACATTTGACTGAAGCTTTCTTT	CASSYSGHLTEAFF	TRBJ1-1	TRBV6-5	.	many
TGTGCCCTTAGGGGGGTCTCCTACAATGAGCAGTTCTTC	CALRGVSYNEQFF	TRBJ2-1	TRBV2	.	many
TGTGCCAGCAGCCCCCCGGGACAGATCGTCTACACCTTC	CASSPPGQIVYTF	TRBJ1-2	TRBV3-1	TRBD1	many
TGCGCCAGCAGCTTGTCTGCGGGGCCGAAGGCTACATACAATGAGCAGTTCTTC	CASSLSAGPKATYNEQFF	TRBJ2-1	TRBV5-1	.	many
TGCGCCAGCAGTTCAGATTACAATGAGCACTTCTTC	CASSSDYNEHFF	TRBJ2-1	TRBV5-1	.	once
TGTGCCAGCACCGATCAAAGGCGCGGCAGCGTGGATACGCAGTATTTT	CASTDQRRGSVDTQYF	TRBJ2-3	TRBV5-8	.	.
TGTGCCAGCAGACTGACAGGGGGCGGCACTGAAGCTTTCTTT	CASRLTGGGTEAFF	TRBJ1-1	TRBV6-2/TRBV6-3	TRBD1	many
TGTGCCAGCAGCTCCGGGACAGGACAGGACACTGAAGCTTTCTTT	CASSSGTGQDTEAFF	TRBJ1-1	TRBV13	TRBD1	many
TGTGCCAGCAGCTTAGGACAGGGGGCCGCGAACACTGAAGCTTTCTTT	CASSLGQGAANTEAFF	TRBJ1-1	TRBV11-3	TRBD1	many
TGTGCCAGCAGCTTGGAGCAGGCCAATTCACCCCTCCACTTT	CASSLEQANSPLHF	TRBJ1-6	TRBV5-6	.	.
TGCGCCAGCAGCCAGGACAGGGGGTATGAGCAGTTCTTC	CASSQDRGYEQFF	TRBJ2-1	TRBV5-1	TRBD1	many
TGTGCCAGCAGTTTTGGGGCGACTGGAAACACCATATATTTT	CASSFGATGNTIYF	TRBJ1-3	TRBV12-3/TRBV12-4	.	many
TGTGCCAGCAGCTTCGGGTGGGGCGAAAACATTCAGTACTTC	CASSFGWGENIQYF	TRBJ2-4	TRBV7-2	.	many
TGTGCCAGCAGCTTGACTAGCGAGAATGAGCAGTTCTTC	CASSLTSENEQFF	TRBJ2-1	TRBV7-3	TRBD2	.